This TCR beta chain was sequenced during a study of low-dose radiotherapy and immunotherapy resistance in tumors (dated by TCRdb to 2022 to 2024). Study-wide context: Cohort 1 received 0.5 Gy per fraction every 2 weeks, with a prescribed total PTV dose of 6.5 Gy. Patients in Cohort 2 were given 1 Gy per fraction every two weeks, for a total of 13 Gy across 26 weeks. Patients were given nivolumab as a 240 mg flat dose every two weeks and ipilimumab at 1 mg/kg every six weeks, with both drugs delivered intravenously. Cyclophosphamide 200 mg/m2 was given intravenously every two weeks, one day before each radiation and immunotherapy administration. Starting on cycle 1 day 1, patients took 300 mg of aspirin by mouth once daily for four cycles. Randomization of trial participants into treatment groups was not performed. Eight patients were included in the translational analysis, namely three from the first dose cohort plus the first five from the second dose cohort.

Notes on this clonotype: What antigen it recognizes has not been identified. The input lacks base qualities; no much larger clone sits a single base away.

The donors came from RACIN, which was a single-arm phase I dose-escalation trial that paired nivolumab and ipilimumab with aspirin, low-dose cyclophosphamide and low-dose radiotherapy. Patients were eligible if they had advanced solid tumors that were TIL-negative. For CDR1 and CDR2, the germline V gene (reference sequence) lists DFQATT and SNEGSKA. From cysteine to phenylalanine, the CDR3 is 15 amino acids long. The sequence is cut down to CDR3 DNA, 45 bases in frame from base 1. V is cut back by 2 bases and J by 7 bases, with 8 bases in the junction unmatched. First-strand cDNA was synthesized using Superscript III and a set of TRAV- and TRBV-specific primers, so that both TCRalpha and TCRbeta chains were covered. A roughly 18-cycle PCR with Phusion amplified the TCRs, pairing a constant-region primer with the adapter that was attached to the V primers. The isolated mRNA was amplified using the MessageAmp II aRNA Amplification Kit, with in vitro transcription performed for 15 to 20 hours at 37 degrees C. The Dynabeads mRNA DIRECT Purification Kit was used to isolate mRNA for TCR sequencing. A second roughly 23-cycle Phusion PCR added indexed Illumina adapters, and products were purified with AMPure XP beads. The published analysis was carried out like this. Using custom Perl scripts, TCR sequences that encoded the same protein were pooled, out-of-frame sequences were dropped, and the abundance of each clonotype was calculated. The analysis excluded TCR sequences that were supported by just one read. Repertoire metrics included Shannon entropy, Gini index, clonality, richness, and frequency of TCRs shared between repertoires. The public reads were quality trimmed at Q25 with fastp and then assembled into clones with MiXCR by TCRdb, keeping productive beta chains. Rows with one shared CDR3 protein collapse into an entry with the most common genes and DNA. The V and J calls here are based on TCRdb, not the publication. Across this sample there are some 13,000 distinct CDR3 sequences, with roughly 66% seen only once. The ten largest clones represent 7.7% of the sample.

The chain employs TRBV20-1 and TRBJ1-4, with 9 bases aligning to TRBD1. This TCR was recovered from a human donor with advanced metastatic prostate, ovarian, gallbladder or colorectal cancer (not recorded which). This table probably holds off-target reads from a library built for another chain. The CDR3 in this case is CSARSAGTGTEKLFF. DNA sequence: TGCAGTGCTAGATCTGCCGGGACAGGGACTGAAAAACTGTTTTTT.